The 12 T cell receptor beta chains given below trace back to one sample, sequenced in a study of T cell responses to AZD1222 COVID-19 vaccine. Produced via immunoSEQ multiplex PCR; TCRdb's table is partial and in-frame only. This sample has roughly 190,000 clones; 80% to 95% occur once, and the top ten carry about 3.9%. Specimen: peripheral blood, collected on day 0 of AZD1222 vaccination. The receptors stem from an adult in good health.

The V and J genes are TRBV18 and TRBJ1-1; D remains ambiguous. The CDR3 extends over 12 amino acids. V lost 6 bases to trimming and J lost 5 bases, with 10 bases between them. The V gene's germline CDR1 is KGHSH and CDR2 LQKENI. Here the CDR3 reads CASSPLETEAFF. The CDR3 DNA reads as TGTGCCAGCTCCCCCCTTGAAACTGAAGCTTTCTTT. The full variable domain, its missing parts supplied by reference TRBV18 and TRBJ1-1, is NAGVMQNPRHLVRRRGQEARLRCSPMKGHSHVYWYRQLPEEGLKFMVYLQKENIIDESGMPKERFSAEFPKEGPSILRIQQVVRGDSAAYFCASSPLETEAFFGQGTRLTVV.

The rearrangement joins TRBV7-8 to TRBJ2-2, with 13 bases identical to TRBD2. The CDR3 is made up of 20 amino acids. Trimming cost V 1 base and J 3 bases; bases outside gene matches: 11. The V gene's germline CDR1 is SGHVS and CDR2 FQNEAQ. The CDR3 sequence: CASSLGRGLAGVSDTGELFF. CDR3 DNA sequence: TGTGCCAGCAGCTTAGGTCGAGGACTAGCGGGAGTATCAGACACCGGGGAGCTGTTTTTT.

The J gene is TRBJ1-1, the V gene TRBV18; D ambiguous. The V end lost 6 bases, the J end lost 0 bases, and 17 bases lay between the germline ends. CDR3 length: 16 amino acids. From germline, CDR1 is KGHSH and CDR2 LQKENI. The CDR3 bases are TGTGCCAGCTCCCAATCCGGACCCACAATGAACACTGAAGCTTTCTTT. Protein sequence: CASSQSGPTMNTEAFF.

V is TRBV2 and J is TRBJ2-7; tentative D call: TRBD2 (5 bases). CDR1 and CDR2 (germline): SNHLY, FYNNEI. V was trimmed by 6 bases and J by 0 bases, leaving 18 bases between them. The CDR3 has 16 amino acids. CDR3 loop: CASSPSLLEGSYEQYF. The CDR3 DNA reads TGTGCCAGCAGCCCCTCGCTACTAGAGGGCTCCTACGAGCAGTACTTC.

The chain is built from TRBV7-2 and TRBJ1-2; no clear D. V lost 5 bases to trimming and J lost 8 bases, with 15 bases between them. The CDR3 consists of 13 residues. Germline CDR1 and CDR2: SGHTA and FQGNSA. The CDR3 nucleotides read TGTGCCAGCAGCCCTCGTACTTTCCCCGGCTACACCTTC. It encodes CASSPRTFPGYTF.

This chain links TRBV7-9 with TRBJ1-1; D is ambiguous. V shed 7 bases and J shed 1 base, with 7 bases lying between them. Germline lookup yields CDR1 SEHNR and CDR2 FQNEAQ (reference sequence). CDR3 length: 12 amino acids. The CDR3 loop reads CASNSQNTEAFF. CDR3 sequence (DNA): TGTGCCAGCAATTCACAGAACACTGAAGCTTTCTTT.

The chain joins TRBV21-1 to TRBJ2-3; the table calls TRBD2, which could not be checked here. TRBV21-1 is tagged as a pseudogene. The CDR3 is 18 amino acids. CDR3 protein: CASKSVGLAGGPTDTQYF. The DNA for the CDR3 is TGTGCCAGCAAGTCAGTAGGACTAGCGGGGGGGCCTACAGATACGCAGTATTTT.

This rearrangement joins TRBV5-8 to TRBJ2-7, with D tentatively TRBD1 (5 bases). CDR3 size: 15 residues. The germline gives CDR1 SGHTS, CDR2 YDEGEE. The ends were cut back, 4 bases at V and 0 bases at J, with 14 bases in the middle. CDR3 amino acids: CASSHSRVSSYEQYF. The CDR3 DNA reads TGTGCCAGCAGCCACAGCAGGGTCAGCTCCTACGAGCAGTACTTC.

The chain joins TRBV11-2 to TRBJ1-2; D is unclear. Germline loops: CDR1 SGHAT, CDR2 FQNNGV. V lost 5 bases to trimming and J lost 6 bases, with 19 bases between them. The CDR3 runs to 15 residues. The CDR3 region has the DNA TGTGCCAGCAGCCCTTGGGAGGGAGAGATCGATGGCTACACCTTC. Translating it yields CASSPWEGEIDGYTF.

The J gene is TRBJ1-1, the V gene TRBV29-1, with a possible D match to TRBD1 (6 bases). V shed 6 bases and J shed 2 bases, with 13 bases lying between them. CDR3 length: 13 residues. The germline CDR1 and CDR2 sequences are SQVTM and ANQGSEA. The CDR3 sequence is CSVRTDSNTEAFF. The CDR3 bases are TGCAGCGTCCGGACAGACTCAAACACTGAAGCTTTCTTT.

This chain links TRBV11-2 with TRBJ1-1; D is possibly TRBD1 (5 bases). The germline V and J ends were trimmed by 4 bases and 3 bases, with 15 bases remaining between them. CDR1 and CDR2 (germline): SGHAT, FQNNGV. This CDR3 contains 15 residues. CDR3 nucleotides: TGTGCCAGCAGCTCTAGGAGGGACGGGGACACTGAAGCTTTCTTT. This codes for CASSSRRDGDTEAFF. Variable domain in full (rest from reference TRBV11-2 and TRBJ1-1): EAGVAQSPRYKIIEKRQSVAFWCNPISGHATLYWYQQILGQGPKLLIQFQNNGVVDDSQLPKDRFSAERLKGVDSTLKIQPAKLEDSAVYLCASSSRRDGDTEAFFGQGTRLTVV.

This chain connects TRBV4-1 to TRBJ2-7; maybe TRBD1 (5 bases). Germline lookup yields CDR1 MGHRA and CDR2 YSYEKL. CDR3 length: 16 residues. V dropped 2 bases and J dropped 2 bases, with 16 bases sitting between them. The CDR3 loop reads CASSQWVAGPPYEQYF. The CDR3 DNA follows: TGCGCCAGCAGCCAATGGGTGGCAGGGCCCCCCTACGAGCAGTACTTC.